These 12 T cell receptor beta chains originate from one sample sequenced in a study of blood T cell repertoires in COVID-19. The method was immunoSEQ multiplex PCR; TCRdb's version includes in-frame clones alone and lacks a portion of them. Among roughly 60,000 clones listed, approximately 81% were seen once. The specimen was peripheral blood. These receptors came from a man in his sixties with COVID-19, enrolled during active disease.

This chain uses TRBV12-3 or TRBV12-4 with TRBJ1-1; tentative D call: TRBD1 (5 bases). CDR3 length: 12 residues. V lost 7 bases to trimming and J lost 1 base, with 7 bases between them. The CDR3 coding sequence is TGTGCCAGCAAGCAGGGGAACACTGAAGCTTTCTTT. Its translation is CASKQGNTEAFF.

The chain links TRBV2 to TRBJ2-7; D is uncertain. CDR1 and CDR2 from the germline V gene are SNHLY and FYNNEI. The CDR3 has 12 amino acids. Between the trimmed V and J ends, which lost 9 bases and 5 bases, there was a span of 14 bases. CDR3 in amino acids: CASSITSHEQYF. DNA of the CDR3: TGTGCCAGTTCCATAACAAGTCACGAGCAGTACTTC.

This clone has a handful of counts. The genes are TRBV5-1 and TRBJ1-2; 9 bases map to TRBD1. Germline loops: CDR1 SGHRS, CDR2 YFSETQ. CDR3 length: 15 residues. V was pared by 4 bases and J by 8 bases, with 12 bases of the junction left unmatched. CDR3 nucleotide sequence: TGCGCCAGCAGCCCGGGGGGGACAGGGCGGACCGGCTACACCTTC. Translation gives CASSPGGTGRTGYTF.

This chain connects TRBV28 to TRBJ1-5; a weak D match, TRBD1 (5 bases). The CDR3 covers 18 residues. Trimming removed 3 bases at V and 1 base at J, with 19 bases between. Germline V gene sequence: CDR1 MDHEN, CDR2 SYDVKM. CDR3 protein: CASSLDPLGQGSNQPQHF. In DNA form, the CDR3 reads TGTGCCAGCAGTTTGGACCCCCTGGGGCAGGGAAGCAATCAGCCCCAGCATTTT.

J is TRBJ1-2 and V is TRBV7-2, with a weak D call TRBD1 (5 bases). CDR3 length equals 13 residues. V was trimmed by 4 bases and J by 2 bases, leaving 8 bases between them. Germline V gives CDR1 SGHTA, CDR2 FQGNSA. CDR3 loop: CASSSGQNYGYTF. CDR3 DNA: TGTGCCAGCAGCTCAGGGCAGAACTATGGCTACACCTTC.

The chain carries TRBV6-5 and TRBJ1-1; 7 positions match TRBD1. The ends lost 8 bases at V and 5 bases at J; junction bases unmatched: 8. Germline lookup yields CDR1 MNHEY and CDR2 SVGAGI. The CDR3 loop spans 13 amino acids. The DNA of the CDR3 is TGTGCCAGCCCAAGGGGGCCTCGGACTGAAGCTTTCTTT. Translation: CASPRGPRTEAFF.

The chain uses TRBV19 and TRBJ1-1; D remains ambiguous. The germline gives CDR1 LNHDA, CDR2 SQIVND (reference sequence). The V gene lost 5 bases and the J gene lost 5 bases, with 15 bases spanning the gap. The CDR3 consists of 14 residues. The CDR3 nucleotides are TGTGCCAGTAGTCGAGACACAACGGGGACTGAAGCTTTCTTT. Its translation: CASSRDTTGTEAFF.

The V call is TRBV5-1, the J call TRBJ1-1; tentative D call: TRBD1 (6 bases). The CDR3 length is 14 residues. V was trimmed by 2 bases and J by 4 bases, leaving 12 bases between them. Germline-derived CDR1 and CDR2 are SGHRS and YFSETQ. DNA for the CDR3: TGCGCCAGCAGCTTAAATACAGGGAGCACTGAAGCTTTCTTT. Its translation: CASSLNTGSTEAFF.

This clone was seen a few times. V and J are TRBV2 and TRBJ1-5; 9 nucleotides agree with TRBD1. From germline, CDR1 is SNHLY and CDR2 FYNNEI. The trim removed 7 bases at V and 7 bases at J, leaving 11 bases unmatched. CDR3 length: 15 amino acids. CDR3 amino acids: CASTERTGERQPQHF. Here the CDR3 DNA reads TGTGCCAGCACCGAGAGGACAGGGGAGCGACAGCCCCAGCATTTT.

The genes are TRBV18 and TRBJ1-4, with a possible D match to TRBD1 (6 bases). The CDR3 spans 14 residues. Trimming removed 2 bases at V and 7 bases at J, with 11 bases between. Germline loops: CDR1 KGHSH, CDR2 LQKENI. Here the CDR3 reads CASSPSTGLEKLFF. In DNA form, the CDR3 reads TGTGCCAGCTCACCATCGACAGGCCTTGAAAAACTGTTTTTT.

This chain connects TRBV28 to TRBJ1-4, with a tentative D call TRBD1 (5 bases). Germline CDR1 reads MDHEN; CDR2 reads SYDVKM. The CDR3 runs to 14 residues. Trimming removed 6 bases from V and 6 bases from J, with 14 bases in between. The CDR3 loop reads CASRLWGSDEKLFF. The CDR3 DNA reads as TGTGCCAGCAGACTTTGGGGCTCGGATGAAAAACTGTTTTTT.

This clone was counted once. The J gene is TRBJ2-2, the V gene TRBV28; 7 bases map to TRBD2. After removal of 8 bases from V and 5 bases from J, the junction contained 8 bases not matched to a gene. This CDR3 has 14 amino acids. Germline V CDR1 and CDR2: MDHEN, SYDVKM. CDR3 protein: CASLRVAGTGELFF. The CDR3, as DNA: TGTGCCAGCCTGAGGGTAGCGGGTACCGGGGAGCTGTTTTTT.